This T cell receptor (beta chain) comes out of a study of cytotoxic CD8 clonotypes in ibrutinib-treated CLL. About the study: The patient breakdown showed fewer than twelve relapsed/refractory and more than 14 treatment-naive cases, with fewer than 18 IGHV unmutated.

A remark on this clone: Its specificity is not known.

The assay was immunoSEQ multiplex PCR, and TCRdb's table has in-frame clones only and misses some. The sample has about 160,000 clones, over 75% seen once. The study's findings and limits: Once treatment began, public clonotypes, which were uncommon, contracted or stayed stable.

With 2 bases clipped from V and 11 bases from J, the junction kept 3 bases outside the gene matches. The CDR3 is 14 residues long. Germline CDR1 is MNHNY and CDR2 is SVGAGI (reference sequence). This receptor was taken from a human donor with chronic lymphocytic leukemia. The sequenced sample was PBMCs, obtained at disease progression, from a patient treated with ibrutinib. The rearrangement uses TRBV6-6 and TRBJ1-4; 12 positions agree with TRBD1. CDR3 bases: TGTGCCAGCAGTTACGGGACAGGGGGCGAGAAACTGTTTTTT. Protein: CASSYGTGGEKLFF.